These 10 T cell receptor beta chains were all obtained from the same sample, sequenced in a study of T cell responses to AZD1222 COVID-19 vaccine. Produced via immunoSEQ multiplex PCR; TCRdb's table is partial and in-frame only. This sample yields 130,000 to 150,000 clones, of which under 95% are seen a single time; around 5.2% belongs to the top ten. This specimen consisted of peripheral blood, obtained on day 0 of AZD1222 vaccination. These receptors were taken from an adult in good health.

As to this clone: Its ends do not fully match the called genes, so a read error is possible. This chain uses TRBV6-1 with TRBJ2-5; TRBD2 aligns across 9 bases. The CDR3 runs to 13 residues. The germline V gene encodes CDR1 MNHNS and CDR2 SASEGT. In DNA, the CDR3 is TGTGCCAGCAGTCAAGCGGGAGGAGAGACCCAGTACTTC. Its protein product is CASSQAGGETQYF.

The rearrangement links TRBV21-1 to TRBJ1-1. TRBV21-1 corresponds to a pseudogene. The CDR3 length is 16 residues. Written as DNA, the CDR3 is TGTGCCAGCAGCAAAGCGCGTGGCAGGGAGGGCACTGAAGCTTTCTTT. Encoded protein: CASSKARGREGTEAFF.

V and J are TRBV19 and TRBJ2-3; no clear D gene. Germline values: CDR1 LNHDA, CDR2 SQIVND (reference sequence). The length of the CDR3 is 11 residues. The V and J ends lost 10 bases and 5 bases respectively, with 10 bases between them. The CDR3 DNA sequence: TGTGCCACCCGAGGAGAAGATACGCAGTATTTT. Its protein is CATRGEDTQYF.

This rearrangement joins TRBV4-2 to TRBJ1-4, with D hard to call. The CDR3 contains 19 residues. Deletions cut 0 bases from V and 3 bases from J, with 20 bases between. Germline-derived CDR1 and CDR2 are LGHNA and YNFKEQ. Here the CDR3 DNA reads TGTGCCAGCAGCCAAGATCATGTAGGGCATGTCCGCTCTAATGAAAAACTGTTTTTT. Residues: CASSQDHVGHVRSNEKLFF.

The chain links TRBV9 to TRBJ2-5, with 14 bases that match TRBD2. Trimming cost V 0 bases and J 5 bases; bases outside gene matches: 0. From germline, CDR1 is SGDLS and CDR2 YYNGEE. The CDR3 extends over 15 amino acids. CDR3 region: CASSVGTSGGETQYF. Written as DNA, the CDR3 is TGTGCCAGCAGCGTAGGGACTAGCGGGGGGGAGACCCAGTACTTC.

The chain couples TRBV25-1 to TRBJ2-7; 9 nucleotides agree with TRBD2. The germline CDR1 and CDR2 sequences are MGHDK and SYGVNS. V trimming: 1 base; J trimming: 6 bases; junction bases outside the gene matches: 10. The CDR3 length is 16 residues. The CDR3 region has the DNA TGTGCCAGCAGTGAATCGGGCGCGGGAGGGCCGAGCGAGCAGTACTTC. Encoded protein: CASSESGAGGPSEQYF.

J is TRBJ2-3 and V is TRBV7-2; TRBD2 is a possible D gene (5 bases). V was clipped by 4 bases and J by 1 base, with 15 bases between them. CDR3 length: 16 amino acids. The germline V gene has CDR1 SGHTA and CDR2 FQGNSA. The chain's CDR3 is CASSSTRVVGTDTQYF. The DNA for the CDR3 is TGTGCCAGCAGCTCAACTAGGGTCGTCGGCACAGATACGCAGTATTTT.

The gene calls are TRBV28 and TRBJ1-2; 7 nucleotides agree with TRBD1. Germline V gene data show CDR1 as MDHEN and CDR2 as SYDVKM. The CDR3 loop spans 14 amino acids. The V gene end was trimmed by 5 bases and the J gene end by 3 bases; junction bases not matched to a gene: 6. The CDR3 protein is CASSGTGVYYGYTF. For the CDR3, the DNA is TGTGCCAGCAGTGGAACAGGGGTATACTATGGCTACACCTTC.

The chain links TRBV9 to TRBJ1-6; D is ambiguous. Germline CDR1 and CDR2: SGDLS and YYNGEE. Trimming took 0 bases from V and 7 from J, leaving 8 bases between them. This CDR3 spans 14 amino acids. CDR3 amino acids: CASSVGMTNSPLHF. The CDR3 DNA reads TGTGCCAGCAGCGTAGGTATGACAAATTCACCCCTCCACTTT.

CDR3 sequence (DNA): TGTGCCAGCAGCCCAGACAGAGTCCAGCAGTTCTTC. This gives the protein CASSPDRVQQFF. The chain uses TRBV11-3 and TRBJ2-1, with D tentatively TRBD1 (5 bases). The CDR3 totals 12 residues. CDR1 is SGHNT and CDR2 is YENEEA in the germline V gene. Trimming cost V 5 bases and J 11 bases, with 13 bases left between them.